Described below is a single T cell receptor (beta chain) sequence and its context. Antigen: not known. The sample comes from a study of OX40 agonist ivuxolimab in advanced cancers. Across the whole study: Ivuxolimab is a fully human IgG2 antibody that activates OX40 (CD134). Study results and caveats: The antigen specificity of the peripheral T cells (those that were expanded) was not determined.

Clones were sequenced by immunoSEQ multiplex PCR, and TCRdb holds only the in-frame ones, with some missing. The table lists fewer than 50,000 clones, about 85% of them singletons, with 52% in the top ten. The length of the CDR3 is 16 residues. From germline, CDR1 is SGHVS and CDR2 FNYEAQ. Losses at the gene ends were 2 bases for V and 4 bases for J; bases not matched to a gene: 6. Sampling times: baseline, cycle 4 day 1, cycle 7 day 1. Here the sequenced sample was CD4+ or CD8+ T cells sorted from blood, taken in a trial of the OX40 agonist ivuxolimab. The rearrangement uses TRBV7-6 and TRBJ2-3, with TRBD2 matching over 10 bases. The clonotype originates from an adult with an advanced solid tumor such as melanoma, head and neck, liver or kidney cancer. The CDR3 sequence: CASSLLAGGLADTQYF. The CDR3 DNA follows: TGTGCCAGCAGCTTATTAGCGGGGGGCCTTGCAGATACGCAGTATTTT.